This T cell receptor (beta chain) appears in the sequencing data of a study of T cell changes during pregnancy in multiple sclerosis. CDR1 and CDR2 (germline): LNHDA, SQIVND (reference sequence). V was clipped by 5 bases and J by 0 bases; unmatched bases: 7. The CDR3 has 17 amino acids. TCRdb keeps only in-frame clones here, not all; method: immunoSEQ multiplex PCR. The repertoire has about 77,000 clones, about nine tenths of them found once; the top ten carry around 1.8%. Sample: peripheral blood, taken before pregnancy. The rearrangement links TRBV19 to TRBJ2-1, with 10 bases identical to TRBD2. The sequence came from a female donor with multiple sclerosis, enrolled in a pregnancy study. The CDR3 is CASSPTSGDSSYNEQFF. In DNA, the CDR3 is TGTGCCAGTAGTCCTACTAGCGGGGATAGCTCCTACAATGAGCAGTTCTTC.